The entry below describes one T cell receptor beta chain. Generated by immunoSEQ multiplex PCR, the TCRdb table keeps only in-frame clones and is missing some. This table has about 43,000 clones, roughly 87% appearing once. The V gene's germline CDR1 is SGHAT and CDR2 FQNNGV. The V end was cut by 2 bases, the J end by 1 base, with 8 bases between. The CDR3 has 14 amino acids. The sample originates from a study of T cells after posttransplantation cyclophosphamide. Treatment was busulfan-fludarabine conditioning, a marrow graft, and cyclophosphamide on days +3 and +4. Specimen: PBMCs, collected less than 70 days after allogeneic stem cell transplant with posttransplant cyclophosphamide. The genes are TRBV11-2 and TRBJ1-1; no firm D call. The source of this sequence is a male patient aged 55 to 69 who received an allogeneic stem cell transplant from a related donor and was CMV-positive. Some of these T cells may belong to the graft donor. CDR3 in DNA: TGTGCCAGCAGCTTATCAGCAGGGAACACTGAAGCTTTCTTT. This sequence encodes CASSLSAGNTEAFF.